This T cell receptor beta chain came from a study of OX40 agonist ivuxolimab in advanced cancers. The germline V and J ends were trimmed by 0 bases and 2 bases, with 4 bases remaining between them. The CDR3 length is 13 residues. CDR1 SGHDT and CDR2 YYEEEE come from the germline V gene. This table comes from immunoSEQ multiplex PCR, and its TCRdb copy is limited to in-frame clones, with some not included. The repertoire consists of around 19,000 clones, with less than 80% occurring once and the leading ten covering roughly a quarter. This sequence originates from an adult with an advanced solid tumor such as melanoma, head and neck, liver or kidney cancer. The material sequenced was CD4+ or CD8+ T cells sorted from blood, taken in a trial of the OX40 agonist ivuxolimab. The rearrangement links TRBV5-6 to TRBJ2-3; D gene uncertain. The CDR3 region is CASSLVSTDTQYF. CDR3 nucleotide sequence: TGTGCCAGCAGCTTGGTATCCACAGATACGCAGTATTTT.